Below are 13 T cell receptor beta chains sequenced from a single sample in a study of cytomegalovirus exposure and HLA in healthy donors. A multiplex PCR was run with 60 Vbeta primers and 13 Jbeta primers. TCRdb's table, derived via immunoSEQ multiplex PCR, lists solely in-frame clones and lacks some. The sample records approximately 170,000 clones, 73% being singletons. The specimen sequenced was PBMCs. These TCRs come from a woman under 30 in good health and CMV-seropositive.

V gene TRBV7-8 combines with J gene TRBJ1-6; D remains ambiguous. The CDR3 totals 14 residues. V was cut by 4 bases and J by 7 bases, with 11 bases left in between. CDR1 and CDR2 (germline): SGHVS, FQNEAQ. This CDR3 reads CASSYQVGNSPLHF. CDR3 nucleotides: TGTGCCAGCAGCTACCAGGTTGGGAATTCACCCCTCCACTTT.

This clone has only a few counts. The V call is TRBV6-5, the J call TRBJ1-1, with D tentatively TRBD1 (6 bases). The germline gives CDR1 MNHEY, CDR2 SVGAGI. This CDR3 is 14 amino acids long. Trimming removed 2 bases at V and 4 bases at J, with 11 bases between. The CDR3 nucleotides read TGTGCCAGCAGTTACGCTTTAGGGGGCACTGAAGCTTTCTTT. It encodes CASSYALGGTEAFF.

This chain uses TRBV4-1 with TRBJ2-7, with TRBD1 identical over 11 bases. V was clipped by 4 bases and J by 2 bases; unmatched bases: 4. The CDR3 runs to 15 residues. From germline, CDR1 is MGHRA and CDR2 YSYEKL. The CDR3 DNA is TGCGCCAGCAGCCGGGGACAGGGGGACACCTACGAGCAGTACTTC. This sequence encodes CASSRGQGDTYEQYF.

The chain employs TRBV4-3 and TRBJ2-3; 9 nucleotides agree with TRBD2. This CDR3 comprises 17 residues. Germline lookup yields CDR1 LGHNA and CDR2 YSLEER. V trimming: 3 bases; J trimming: 5 bases; junction bases outside the gene matches: 12. The CDR3 bases are TGCGCCAGCAGCCAGGCCCCAGGCGGGGGGGCGAGAGATACGCAGTATTTT. Translating gives CASSQAPGGGARDTQYF.

About this clone itself: Compared with germline, one end of the junction differs, possibly owing to a read error. The genes are TRBV7-2 and TRBJ2-3; 12 bases are shared with TRBD2. Germline CDR1 is SGHTA and CDR2 is FQGNSA. The CDR3 consists of 16 residues. This CDR3 is CASSPSGGARTDTQYF. CDR3 bases: TGTGCCAGCAGCCCTAGCGGGGGGGCCCGCACGGATACGCAGTATTTT. Full variable domain (rest looked up from reference TRBV7-2 and TRBJ2-3): GAGVSQSPSNKVTEKGKDVELRCDPISGHTALYWYRQSLGQGLEFLIYFQGNSAPDKSGLPSDRFSAERTGGSVSTLTIQRTQQEDSAVYLCASSPSGGARTDTQYFGPGTRLTVL.

The chain links TRBV6-4 to TRBJ2-3, with D possibly matching TRBD1 (5 bases). Trimming took off 8 bases at V and 8 bases at J, with 17 bases between the two ends. The length of the CDR3 is 13 residues. Germline V gives CDR1 MRHNA, CDR2 SNTAGT. The DNA for the CDR3 is TGTGCCAGCGGTAGCAGCCTAGGGGCTACGCAGTATTTT. As protein: CASGSSLGATQYF.

The V call is TRBV30, the J call TRBJ1-2; D is unclear. This CDR3 region has 13 residues. Germline assignment: CDR1 GTSNPN and CDR2 SVGIG (reference sequence). Between the trimmed V and J ends, which lost 5 bases and 5 bases, there was a span of 15 bases. The CDR3 coding sequence is TGTGCCTGGGCCAACAAGGGAGCATATGGCTACACCTTC. It specifies CAWANKGAYGYTF.

CDR3 protein: CASSTMTGDGYTF. The CDR3 DNA reads as TGTGCCAGCAGCACTATGACAGGGGATGGCTACACCTTC. The chain couples TRBV7-3 to TRBJ1-2; 8 bases are shared with TRBD1. V lost 5 bases, J lost 6 bases, and 5 bases stayed unmatched. The CDR3 spans 13 residues. CDR1 and CDR2 from the germline V gene are SGHTA and FQGTGA.

This clone was observed a handful of times. J is TRBJ2-1 and V is TRBV23-1; tentative D call: TRBD1 (5 bases). TRBV23-1 is an ORF, and what it does is uncertain. Trimming removed 3 bases at V and 1 base at J, with 10 bases between. The CDR3 contains 15 residues. In nucleotides, the CDR3 is TGCGCCAGCAGTCACGAGACAGATTCCTACAATGAGCAGTTCTTC. Its translation is CASSHETDSYNEQFF.

This clone occurred a few times. V is TRBV19 and J is TRBJ1-5; TRBD1 aligns across 7 bases. Germline assignment: CDR1 LNHDA and CDR2 SQIVND (reference sequence). This CDR3 has 16 amino acids. After removal of 7 bases from V and 6 bases from J, the junction contained 15 bases not matched to a gene. In DNA form, the CDR3 reads TGTGCCAGTACCATTTCAATTACAGGGGTAGGTCAGCCCCAGCATTTT. Protein sequence: CASTISITGVGQPQHF. Combining the CDR3 with reference TRBV19 and TRBJ1-5 gives the whole variable domain DGGITQSPKYLFRKEGQNVTLSCEQNLNHDAMYWYRQDPGQGLRLIYYSQIVNDFQKGDIAEGYSVSREKKESFPLTVTSAQKNPTAFYLCASTISITGVGQPQHFGDGTRLSIL.

This chain uses TRBV27 with TRBJ1-4, with a possible D match to TRBD1 (5 bases). V was clipped by 8 bases and J by 4 bases, with 8 bases between them. The CDR3 totals 12 residues. The germline V gene encodes CDR1 MNHEY and CDR2 SMNVEV (reference sequence). CDR3 bases: TGTGCCAGCGGGGCGTATAATGAAAAACTGTTTTTT. Translated, it gives CASGAYNEKLFF.

This sequence joins TRBV6-5 and TRBJ2-3; 13 bases are shared with TRBD2. Germline V gene sequence: CDR1 MNHEY, CDR2 SVGAGI. Germline trimming cut 7 bases from V and 6 bases from J; bases unmatched to any gene: 7. The CDR3 has 15 amino acids. For the CDR3, the DNA is TGTGCCAGCAACCAACTAGCGGGGGGGTTGGATACGCAGTATTTT. This sequence encodes CASNQLAGGLDTQYF.

The chain couples TRBV2 to TRBJ1-5; TRBD1 matches at 7 bases. J gave up 1 base and V 3 bases, and 3 bases lay outside the gene matches. The CDR3 is 15 residues long. Germline-derived CDR1 and CDR2 are SNHLY and FYNNEI. CDR3 sequence (DNA): TGTGCCAGCAGTGACGTGGGACAGAGCAATCAGCCCCAGCATTTT. It specifies CASSDVGQSNQPQHF.